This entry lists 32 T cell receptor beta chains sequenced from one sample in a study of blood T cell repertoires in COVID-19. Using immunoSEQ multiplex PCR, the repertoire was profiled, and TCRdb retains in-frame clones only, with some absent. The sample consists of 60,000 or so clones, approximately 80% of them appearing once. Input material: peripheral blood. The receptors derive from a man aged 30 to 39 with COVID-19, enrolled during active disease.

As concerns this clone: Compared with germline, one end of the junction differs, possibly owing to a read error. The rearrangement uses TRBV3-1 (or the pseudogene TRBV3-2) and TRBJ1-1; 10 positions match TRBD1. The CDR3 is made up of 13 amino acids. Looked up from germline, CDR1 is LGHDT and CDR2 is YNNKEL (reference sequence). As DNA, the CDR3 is TGTGCCAGCAGCCAAACCCCGGGACAGGGGACCTTTTTT. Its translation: CASSQTPGQGTFF.

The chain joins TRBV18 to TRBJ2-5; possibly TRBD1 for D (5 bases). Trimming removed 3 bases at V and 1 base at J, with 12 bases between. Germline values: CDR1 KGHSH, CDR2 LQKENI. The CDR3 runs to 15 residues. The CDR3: CASSPSTALQETQYF. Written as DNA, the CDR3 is TGTGCCAGCTCACCTTCGACAGCCCTCCAAGAGACCCAGTACTTC.

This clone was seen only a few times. The CDR3 is CASSVEMTGSCGYTF. The CDR3, as DNA: TGCGCCAGCAGTGTGGAGATGACAGGGAGTTGTGGCTACACCTTC. The V and J genes are TRBV10-1 and TRBJ1-2, with 7 bases that match TRBD1. The CDR3 consists of 15 residues. The V and J ends lost 4 bases and 7 bases, in that order; junction bases with no gene match: 12. Looked up from germline, CDR1 is WNHNN and CDR2 is SYGVQD (reference sequence).

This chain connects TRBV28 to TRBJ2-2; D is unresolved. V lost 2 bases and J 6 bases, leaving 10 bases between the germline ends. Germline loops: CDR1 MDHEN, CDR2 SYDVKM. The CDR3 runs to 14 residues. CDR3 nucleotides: TGTGCCAGCAGTTTACCTCCAGTCGCCGGGGAGCTGTTTTTT. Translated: CASSLPPVAGELFF.

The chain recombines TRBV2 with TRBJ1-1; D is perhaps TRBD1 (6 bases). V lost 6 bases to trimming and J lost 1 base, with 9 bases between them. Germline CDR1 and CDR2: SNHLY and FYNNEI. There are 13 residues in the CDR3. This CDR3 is CASRIQGNTEAFF. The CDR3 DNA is TGTGCCAGCAGGATACAGGGGAACACTGAAGCTTTCTTT.

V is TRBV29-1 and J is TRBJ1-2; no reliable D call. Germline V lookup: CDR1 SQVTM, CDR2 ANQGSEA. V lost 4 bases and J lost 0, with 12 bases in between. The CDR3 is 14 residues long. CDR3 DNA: TGCAGCGTTGTTGAGGACTTTGCTAACTATGGCTACACCTTC. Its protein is CSVVEDFANYGYTF.

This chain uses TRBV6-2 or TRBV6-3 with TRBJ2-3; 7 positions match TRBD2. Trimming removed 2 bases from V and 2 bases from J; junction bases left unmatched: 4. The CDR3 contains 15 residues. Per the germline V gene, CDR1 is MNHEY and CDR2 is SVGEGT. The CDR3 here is CASSYAGDPTDTQYF. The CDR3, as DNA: TGTGCCAGCAGTTACGCGGGAGACCCCACAGATACGCAGTATTTT.

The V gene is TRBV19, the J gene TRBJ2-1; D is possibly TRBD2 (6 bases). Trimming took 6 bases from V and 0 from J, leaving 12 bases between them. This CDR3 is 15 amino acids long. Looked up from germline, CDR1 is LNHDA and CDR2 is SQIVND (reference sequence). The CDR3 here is CASRSRRGSYNEQFF. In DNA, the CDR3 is TGTGCCAGTAGGTCGAGGAGGGGCTCCTACAATGAGCAGTTCTTC.

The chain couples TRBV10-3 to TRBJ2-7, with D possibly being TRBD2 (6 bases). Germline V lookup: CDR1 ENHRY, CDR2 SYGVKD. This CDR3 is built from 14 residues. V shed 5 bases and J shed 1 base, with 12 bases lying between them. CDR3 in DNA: TGTGCCATCAGTAAAACAGCGGGTTCCTACGAGCAGTACTTC. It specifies CAISKTAGSYEQYF.

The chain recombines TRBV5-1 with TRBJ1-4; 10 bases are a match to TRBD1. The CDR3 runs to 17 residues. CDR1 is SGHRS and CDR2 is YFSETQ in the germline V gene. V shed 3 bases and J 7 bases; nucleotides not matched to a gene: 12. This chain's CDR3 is CASSSLPGQGGSEKLFF. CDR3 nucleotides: TGCGCCAGCAGCTCACTGCCCGGACAGGGGGGAAGTGAAAAACTGTTTTTT.

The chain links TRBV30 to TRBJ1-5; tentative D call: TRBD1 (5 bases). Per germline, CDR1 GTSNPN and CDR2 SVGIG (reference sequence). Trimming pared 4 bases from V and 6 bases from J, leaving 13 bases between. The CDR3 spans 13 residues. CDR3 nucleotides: TGTGCCTGGACTCGGCAGGGTGGTCAGCCCCAGCATTTT. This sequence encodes CAWTRQGGQPQHF.

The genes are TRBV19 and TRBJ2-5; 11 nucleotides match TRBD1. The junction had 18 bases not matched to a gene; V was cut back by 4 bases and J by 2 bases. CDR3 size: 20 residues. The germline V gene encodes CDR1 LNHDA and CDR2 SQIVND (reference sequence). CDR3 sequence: CASSTSVFSARDRGQETQYF. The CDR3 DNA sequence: TGTGCCAGTAGTACCTCAGTGTTTTCCGCCCGGGACAGGGGGCAAGAGACCCAGTACTTC.

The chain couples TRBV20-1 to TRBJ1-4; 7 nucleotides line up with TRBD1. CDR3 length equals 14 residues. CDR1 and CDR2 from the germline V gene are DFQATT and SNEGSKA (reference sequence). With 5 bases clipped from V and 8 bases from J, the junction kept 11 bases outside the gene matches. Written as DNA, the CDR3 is TGCAGTGCTCGTGGGACAGCGGCTGGGGAAAAACTGTTTTTT. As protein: CSARGTAAGEKLFF.

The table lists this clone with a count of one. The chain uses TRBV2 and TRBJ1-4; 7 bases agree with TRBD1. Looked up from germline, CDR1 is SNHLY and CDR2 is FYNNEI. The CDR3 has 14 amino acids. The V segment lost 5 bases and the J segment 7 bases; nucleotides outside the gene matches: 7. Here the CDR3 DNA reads TGTGCCAGCAGTTTAGGGGGCTTAGGTGAAAAACTGTTTTTT. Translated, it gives CASSLGGLGEKLFF.

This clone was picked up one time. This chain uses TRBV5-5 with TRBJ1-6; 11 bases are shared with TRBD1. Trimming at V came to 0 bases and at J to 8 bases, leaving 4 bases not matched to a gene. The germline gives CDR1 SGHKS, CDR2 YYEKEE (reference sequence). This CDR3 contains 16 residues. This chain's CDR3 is CASSLVLGQGDSPLHF. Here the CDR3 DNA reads TGTGCCAGCAGCTTGGTTTTGGGACAGGGGGATTCACCCCTCCACTTT.

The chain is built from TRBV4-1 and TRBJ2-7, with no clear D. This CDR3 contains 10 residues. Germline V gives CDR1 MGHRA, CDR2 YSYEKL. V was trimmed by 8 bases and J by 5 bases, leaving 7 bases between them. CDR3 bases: TGCGCCAGCGGAGAGAACGAGCAGTACTTC. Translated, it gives CASGENEQYF.

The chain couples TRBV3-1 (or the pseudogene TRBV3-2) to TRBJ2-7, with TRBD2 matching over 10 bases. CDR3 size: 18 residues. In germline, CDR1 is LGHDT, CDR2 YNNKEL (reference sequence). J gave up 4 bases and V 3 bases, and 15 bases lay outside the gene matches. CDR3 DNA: TGTGCCAGCAGCCAGGCTAGCTCCTCAGCGGGAGGGTTTTACGAGCAGTACTTC. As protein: CASSQASSSAGGFYEQYF.

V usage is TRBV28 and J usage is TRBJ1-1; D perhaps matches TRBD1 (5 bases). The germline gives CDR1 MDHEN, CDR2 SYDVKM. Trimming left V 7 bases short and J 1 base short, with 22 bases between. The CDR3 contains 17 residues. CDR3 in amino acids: CASTRRGPRVGNTEAFF. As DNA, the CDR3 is TGTGCCAGCACCCGGAGGGGACCGAGGGTGGGGAACACTGAAGCTTTCTTT.

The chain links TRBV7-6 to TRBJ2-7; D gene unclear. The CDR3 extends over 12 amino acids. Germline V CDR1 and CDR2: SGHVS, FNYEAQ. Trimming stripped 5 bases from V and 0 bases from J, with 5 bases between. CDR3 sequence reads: CASSPSSYEQYF. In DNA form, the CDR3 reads TGTGCCAGCAGCCCGAGCTCCTACGAGCAGTACTTC.

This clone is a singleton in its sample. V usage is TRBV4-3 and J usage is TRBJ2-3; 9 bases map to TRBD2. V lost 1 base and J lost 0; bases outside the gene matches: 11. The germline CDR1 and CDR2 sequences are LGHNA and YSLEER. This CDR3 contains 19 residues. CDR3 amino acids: CASSQAREGRVPSTDTQYF. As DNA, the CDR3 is TGCGCCAGCAGCCAAGCGCGGGAGGGCCGGGTCCCAAGCACAGATACGCAGTATTTT.

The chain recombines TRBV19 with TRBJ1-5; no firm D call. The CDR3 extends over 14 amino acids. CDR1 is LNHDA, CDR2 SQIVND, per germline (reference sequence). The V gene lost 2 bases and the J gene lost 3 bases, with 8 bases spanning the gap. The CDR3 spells CASSIISLNQPQHF. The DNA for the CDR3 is TGTGCCAGTAGTATAATATCACTCAATCAGCCCCAGCATTTT.

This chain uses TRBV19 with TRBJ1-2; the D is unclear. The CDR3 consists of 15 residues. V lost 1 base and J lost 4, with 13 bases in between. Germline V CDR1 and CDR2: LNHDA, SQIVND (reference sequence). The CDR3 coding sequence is TGTGCCAGTAGTATAGGGTCGACGGGAGGCTATGGCTACACCTTC. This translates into CASSIGSTGGYGYTF.

The CDR3 is CASSFDRNSPLHF. DNA of the CDR3: TGTGCCAGCAGCTTCGATAGAAATTCACCCCTCCACTTT. The chain carries TRBV7-9 and TRBJ1-6; D is unresolved. V lost 3 bases, J lost 7 bases, and 7 bases lay in between. This CDR3 has 13 amino acids. Germline CDR1 reads SEHNR; CDR2 reads FQNEAQ (reference sequence).

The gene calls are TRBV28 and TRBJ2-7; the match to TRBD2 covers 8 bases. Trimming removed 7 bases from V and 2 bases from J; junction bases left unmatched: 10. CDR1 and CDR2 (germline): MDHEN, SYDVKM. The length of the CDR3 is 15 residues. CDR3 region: CASISSGSGAYEQYF. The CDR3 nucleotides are TGTGCCAGCATCTCAAGCGGGAGTGGGGCCTACGAGCAGTACTTC.

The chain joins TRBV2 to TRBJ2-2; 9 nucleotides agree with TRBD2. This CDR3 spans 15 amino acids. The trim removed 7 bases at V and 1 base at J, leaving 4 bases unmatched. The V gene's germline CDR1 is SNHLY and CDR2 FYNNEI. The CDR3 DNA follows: TGTGCCAGCACGGGAGCGGGAGGGAACACCGGGGAGCTGTTTTTT. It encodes CASTGAGGNTGELFF.

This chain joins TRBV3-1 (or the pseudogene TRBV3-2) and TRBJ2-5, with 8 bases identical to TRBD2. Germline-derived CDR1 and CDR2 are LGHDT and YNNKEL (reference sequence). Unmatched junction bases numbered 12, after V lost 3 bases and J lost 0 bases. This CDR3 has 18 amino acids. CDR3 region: CASSQKVSSGWDQETQYF. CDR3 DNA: TGTGCCAGCAGCCAGAAAGTCTCTAGCGGGTGGGACCAAGAGACCCAGTACTTC.

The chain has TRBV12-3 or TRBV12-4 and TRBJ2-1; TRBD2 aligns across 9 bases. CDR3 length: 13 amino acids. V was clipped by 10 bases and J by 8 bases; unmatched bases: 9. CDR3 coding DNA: TGTGCCACCGTGGCTAGCGGGATGGATGAGCAGTTCTTC. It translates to CATVASGMDEQFF.

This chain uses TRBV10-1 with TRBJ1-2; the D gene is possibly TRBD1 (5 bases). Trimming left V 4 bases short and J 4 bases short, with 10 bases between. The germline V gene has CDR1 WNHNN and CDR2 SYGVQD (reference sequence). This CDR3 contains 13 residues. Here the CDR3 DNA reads TGCGCCAGCAGTGCGGGGGGGAGCTATGGCTACACCTTC. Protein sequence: CASSAGGSYGYTF.

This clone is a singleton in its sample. The CDR3 DNA reads as TGTGCCAGCAGCGGTAGCGGGATCGGGGAGACCCAGTACTTC. It translates to CASSGSGIGETQYF. The V call is TRBV9, the J call TRBJ2-5, with 8 bases identical to TRBD2. Trimming removed 3 bases from V and 5 bases from J; junction bases left unmatched: 6. The germline CDR1 and CDR2 sequences are SGDLS and YYNGEE. The CDR3 runs 14 residues.

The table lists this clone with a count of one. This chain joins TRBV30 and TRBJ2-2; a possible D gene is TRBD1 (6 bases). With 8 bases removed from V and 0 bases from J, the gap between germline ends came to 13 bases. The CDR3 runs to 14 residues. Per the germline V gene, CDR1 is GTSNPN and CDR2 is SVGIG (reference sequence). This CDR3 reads CAGTGPPNTGELFF. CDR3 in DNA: TGTGCCGGAACAGGGCCCCCGAACACCGGGGAGCTGTTTTTT.

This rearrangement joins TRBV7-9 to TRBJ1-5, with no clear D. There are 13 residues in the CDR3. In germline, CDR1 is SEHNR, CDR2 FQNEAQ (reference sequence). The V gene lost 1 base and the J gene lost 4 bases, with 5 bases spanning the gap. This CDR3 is CASSLVGNQPQHF. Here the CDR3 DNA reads TGTGCCAGCAGCTTAGTCGGGAATCAGCCCCAGCATTTT.

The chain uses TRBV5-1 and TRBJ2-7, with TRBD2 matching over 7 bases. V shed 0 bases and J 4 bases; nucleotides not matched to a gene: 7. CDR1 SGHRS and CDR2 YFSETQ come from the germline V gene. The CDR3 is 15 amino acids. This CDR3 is CASSLATSYRYEQYF. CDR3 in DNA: TGCGCCAGCAGCTTGGCGACTAGCTACCGGTACGAGCAGTACTTC.